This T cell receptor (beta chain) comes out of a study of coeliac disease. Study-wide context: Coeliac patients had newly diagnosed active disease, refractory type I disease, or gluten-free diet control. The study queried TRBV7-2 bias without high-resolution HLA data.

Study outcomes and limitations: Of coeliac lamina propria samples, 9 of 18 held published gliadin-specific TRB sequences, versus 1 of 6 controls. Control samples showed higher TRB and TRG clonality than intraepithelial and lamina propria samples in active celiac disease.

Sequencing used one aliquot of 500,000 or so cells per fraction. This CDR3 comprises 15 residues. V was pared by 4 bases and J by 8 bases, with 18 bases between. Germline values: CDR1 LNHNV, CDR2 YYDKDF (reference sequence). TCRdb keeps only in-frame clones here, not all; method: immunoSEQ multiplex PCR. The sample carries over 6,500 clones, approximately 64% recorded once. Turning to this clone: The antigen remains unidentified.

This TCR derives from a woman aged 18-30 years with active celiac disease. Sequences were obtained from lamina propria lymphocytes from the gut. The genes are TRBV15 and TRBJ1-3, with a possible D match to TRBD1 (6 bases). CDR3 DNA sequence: TGTGCCACCAGCATCACCAGGGGATCTGTGGACACCATATATTTT. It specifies CATSITRGSVDTIYF.